The rows below give T cell receptor beta chains drawn from one sample of a study of T cells in localized non-small cell lung cancer. The protocol was immunoSEQ multiplex PCR, while the TCRdb copy is restricted to in-frame clones and leaves out a portion. Among roughly 30,000 clones listed, 84% were seen once. The material sequenced was peripheral blood mononuclear cells, taken before any cancer treatment. These receptors were taken from a man aged 40 to 70 with stage III lung adenocarcinoma. The CDR3 runs from the conserved cysteine through the conserved F or W. The order of the fields is V gene, J gene, clone size, D gene, CDR3 DNA, CDR3 protein. The D gene is left open where the match is weak. Clone size, where shown, is once, few, many, or a class for clones that have expanded.

TRBV7-2,TRBJ2-7,-,-,TGTGCCAGCAGCCGGGACTACGAGCAGTACTTC,CASSRDYEQYF
TRBV28,TRBJ2-5,-,TRBD2,TGTGCCAGCAGCCGAGGACTAGCGGAAGGAGAGACCCAGTACTTC,CASSRGLAEGETQYF
TRBV7-2,TRBJ2-5,-,-,TGTGCCAGCAGCCCCGTGGGCCAAGAGACCCAGTACTTC,CASSPVGQETQYF
TRBV6-6,TRBJ1-1,few,-,TGTGCCAGCACCGGAGGGTCCGTTTACACTGAAGCTTTCTTT,CASTGGSVYTEAFF
TRBV6-5,TRBJ1-2,-,-,TGTGCCAGCAGAGACGTAGGCTATGGCTACACCTTC,CASRDVGYGYTF
TRBV5-1,TRBJ2-1,few,TRBD1,TGCGCCAGCAGCTTCATCCCCGGGACAGGGGGCCACAATGAGCAGTTCTTC,CASSFIPGTGGHNEQFF
TRBV9,TRBJ2-4,-,TRBD1,TGTGCCAGCAGCGTAGGGACAGGGGGCAAAAACATTCAGTACTTC,CASSVGTGGKNIQYF
TRBV19,TRBJ2-5,-,-,TGTGCCAGTTCGAGGGGGTTGCAAGAGACCCAGTACTTC,CASSRGLQETQYF
TRBV5-1,TRBJ2-3,-,TRBD2,TGCGCCAGCAGCTTTCCAGGACTAGCTTGGGCAGATACGCAGTATTTT,CASSFPGLAWADTQYF
TRBV11-2,TRBJ1-1,-,-,TGTGCCAGCAGCTTAGTTATCACTGAAGCTTTCTTT,CASSLVITEAFF
TRBV5-4,TRBJ2-7,-,-,TGTGCCAGCAGCTTGCGGGACTACGAGCAGTACTTC,CASSLRDYEQYF
TRBV5-1,TRBJ1-6,-,-,TGCGCCAGCAGCTTGGAGGGGTCTAATTCACCCCTCCACTTT,CASSLEGSNSPLHF
TRBV2,TRBJ1-3,few,-,TGTGCCAGCAACACAGGGAGTTACTCTGGAAACACCATATATTTT,CASNTGSYSGNTIYF
TRBV6-5,TRBJ1-2,once,TRBD1,TGTGCCAGCCGGGACAGGGTTTCGAATGGCTACACCTTC,CASRDRVSNGYTF
TRBV2,TRBJ2-1,once,-,TGTGCCAGCAGCGCCGACCGATACAATGAGCAGTTCTTC,CASSADRYNEQFF
TRBV7-3,TRBJ1-1,once,-,TGTGCCAGCAGCGAAGATGGCGGGGGCGGAAAAGCTTTCTTT,CASSEDGGGGKAFF
TRBV27,TRBJ2-5,-,-,TGTGCCAGCAATAAAGGACAGTCACAAGAGACCCAGTACTTC,CASNKGQSQETQYF
TRBV18,TRBJ1-1,few,TRBD1,TGTGCCAGCTCACCAGAGACAGGGAGGGCTTTCTTT,CASSPETGRAFF